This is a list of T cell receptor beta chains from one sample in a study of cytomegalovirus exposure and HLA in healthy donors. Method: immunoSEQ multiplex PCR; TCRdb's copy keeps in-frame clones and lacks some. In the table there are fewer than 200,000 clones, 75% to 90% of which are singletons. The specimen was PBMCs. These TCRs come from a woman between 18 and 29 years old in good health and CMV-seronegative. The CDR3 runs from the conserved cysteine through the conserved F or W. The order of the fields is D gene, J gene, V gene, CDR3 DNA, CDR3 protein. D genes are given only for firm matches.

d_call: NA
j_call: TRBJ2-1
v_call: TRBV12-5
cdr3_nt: TGTGCTAGTGGTTTGGGGACCGGGACTGTTTACAATGAGCAGTTCTTC
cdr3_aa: CASGLGTGTVYNEQFF

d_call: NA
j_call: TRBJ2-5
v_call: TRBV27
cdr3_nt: TGTGCCTTTTTCCCGCTGTACAGATTGTTTCAAGAGACCCAGTACTTC
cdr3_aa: CAFFPLYRLFQETQYF

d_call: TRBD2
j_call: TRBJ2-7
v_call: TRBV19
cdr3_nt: TGTGCCAGTAGCAAGGGACTAGTGTCCTACGAGCAGTACTTC
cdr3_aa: CASSKGLVSYEQYF

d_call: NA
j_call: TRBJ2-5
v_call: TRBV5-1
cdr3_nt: TGCGCCAGCAGCTTGGGGTCGGTAGGGGTCAACCAAGAGACCCAGTACTTC
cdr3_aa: CASSLGSVGVNQETQYF

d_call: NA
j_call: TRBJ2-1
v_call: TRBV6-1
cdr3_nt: TGTGCCAGCAGGGCTACTAGCAGGAATGAGCAGTTCTTC
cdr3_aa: CASRATSRNEQFF

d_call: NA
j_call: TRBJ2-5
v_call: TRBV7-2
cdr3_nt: TGTGCCAGCAGCTTATTGGGCCAGACGTGGGAGACCCAGTACTTC
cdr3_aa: CASSLLGQTWETQYF

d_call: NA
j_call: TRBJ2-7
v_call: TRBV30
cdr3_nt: TGTGCCTGGAGTGCGAAAGGGGCGAGCTCCTACGAGCAGTACTTC
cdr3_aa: CAWSAKGASSYEQYF

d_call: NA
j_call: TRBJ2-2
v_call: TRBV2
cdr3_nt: TGTGCCAGCGAAACAGGGCTTTCCGGGGAGCTGTTTTTT
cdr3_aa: CASETGLSGELFF

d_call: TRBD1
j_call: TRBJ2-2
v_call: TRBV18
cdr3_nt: TGTGCCAGCTCACCACTAGGGACAGGTATCCCTTCTACACCGAACACCGGGGAGCTGTTTTTT
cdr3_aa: CASSPLGTGIPSTPNTGELFF

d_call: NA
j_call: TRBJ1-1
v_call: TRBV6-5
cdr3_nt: TGTGCCAGCAGTTACTTGGGACAACCCACTGAAGCTTTCTTT
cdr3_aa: CASSYLGQPTEAFF

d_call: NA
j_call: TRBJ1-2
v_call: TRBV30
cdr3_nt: TGTGCCTGGCAGTCCTTGGGACTCCATACTAACTATGGCTACACCTTC
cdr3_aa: CAWQSLGLHTNYGYTF

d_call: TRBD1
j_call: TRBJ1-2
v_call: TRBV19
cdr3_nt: TGTGCCAGTAGTCCCGACAGGGGAAGGGCTGGCTATGGCTACACCTTC
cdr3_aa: CASSPDRGRAGYGYTF

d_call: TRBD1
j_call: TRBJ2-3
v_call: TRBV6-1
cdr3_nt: TGTGCCGGGGAACAGGGGAGCCCAGATACGCAGTATTTT
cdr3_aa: CAGEQGSPDTQYF

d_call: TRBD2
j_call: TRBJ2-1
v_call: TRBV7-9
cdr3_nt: TGTGCCAGCAGCCCAAGTCCTAGCGGGGGCAGTGAGCAGTTCTTC
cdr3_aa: CASSPSPSGGSEQFF

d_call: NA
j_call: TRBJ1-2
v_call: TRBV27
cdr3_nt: TGTGCCAGCAGTTTAAGGAGGGGAGGAAACTATGGCTACACCTTC
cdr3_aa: CASSLRRGGNYGYTF

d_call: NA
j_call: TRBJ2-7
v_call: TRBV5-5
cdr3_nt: TGTGCCAGCAGCCTCCCGCCTCGGAGGGAGCAGTACTTC
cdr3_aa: CASSLPPRREQYF

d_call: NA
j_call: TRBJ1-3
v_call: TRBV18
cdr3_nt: TGTGCCAGCTCACCAACCTCGACAGTAGCTGGAAACACCATATATTTT
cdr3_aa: CASSPTSTVAGNTIYF

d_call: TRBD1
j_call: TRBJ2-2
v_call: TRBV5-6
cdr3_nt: TGTGCCAGCAGATTTTTCCGGGACAGATACACCGGGGAGCTGTTTTTT
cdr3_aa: CASRFFRDRYTGELFF